These 6 T cell receptor beta chains came from one sample sequenced in a study of T-cell memory formation after mild COVID-19. TCRdb ran MiXCR on the 5' RACE reads and lists one entry per CDR3 protein. Among 550,000 to 700,000 distinct CDR3 sequences listed, roughly 17% were seen once. Source material: PBMCs or a T cell subset sorted from them (not recorded which). Receptors were obtained from an adult woman who had mild COVID-19 (a few samples of this study predate the infection). Cell type and time point are not known.

On this clonotype: An end of the junction differs from the germline gene, which may be a read error. This chain joins TRBV5-6 and TRBJ2-1; D remains ambiguous. This CDR3 is 12 amino acids long. The germline CDR1 and CDR2 sequences are SGHDT and YYEEEE. The CDR3 sequence is CASSLGVRQLLF. The CDR3 nucleotides read TGTGCCAGCAGCTTGGGTGTTCGACAATTGCTCTTC.

This clonotype was seen repeatedly, ten times or more. The chain has TRBV20-1 and TRBJ2-5, with a possible D match to TRBD1 (5 bases). The CDR3 consists of 15 residues. Germline loops: CDR1 DFQATT, CDR2 SNEGSKA (reference sequence). In DNA form, the CDR3 reads TGCAGCGCATTAAGGACAAATGTCCAACAAGAGACCCAGTACTTC. It encodes CSALRTNVQQETQYF.

The V and J genes are TRBV15 and TRBJ2-1, with D maybe TRBD1 (5 bases). From germline, CDR1 is LNHNV and CDR2 YYDKDF (reference sequence). The CDR3 sequence is 14 residues long. The V end lost 3 bases, the J end lost 3 bases, and 9 bases lay between the germline ends. The DNA of the CDR3 is TGTGCCACCAGCAGGCAGGGAAGCTACAATGAGCAGTTCTTC. Protein sequence: CATSRQGSYNEQFF.

The chain combines TRBV9 with TRBJ1-2; D gene ambiguous. This CDR3 region has 15 residues. Germline V lookup: CDR1 SGDLS, CDR2 YYNGEE. Deletions cut 0 bases from V and 7 bases from J, with 16 bases between. Here the CDR3 DNA reads TGTGCCAGCAGCGTAGCTACGGGAGGGTCCACTGGCTACACCTTC. It codes for CASSVATGGSTGYTF.

This chain joins TRBV29-1 and TRBJ1-1, with TRBD1 as a possible D gene (5 bases). The CDR3 is made up of 13 amino acids. In germline, CDR1 is SQVTM, CDR2 ANQGSEA. Trimming took off 5 bases at V and 6 bases at J, with 16 bases between the two ends. The CDR3 protein is CSVRRDFVPEAFF. The DNA for the CDR3 is TGCAGCGTTCGCCGGGACTTCGTACCTGAAGCTTTCTTT. Filled out from reference TRBV29-1 and TRBJ1-1, the complete variable domain reads SAVISQKPSRDICQRGTSLTIQCQVDSQVTMMFWYRQQPGQSLTLIATANQGSEATYESGFVIDKFPISRPNLTFSTLTVSNMSPEDSSIYLCSVRRDFVPEAFFGQGTRLTVV.

This chain links TRBV20-1 with TRBJ2-1; D uncertain. The germline V and J ends were trimmed by 1 base and 4 bases, with 14 bases remaining between them. The CDR3 length is 15 residues. The germline V gene has CDR1 DFQATT and CDR2 SNEGSKA (reference sequence). CDR3 sequence: CSARVGPAEYNEQFF. The DNA of the CDR3 is TGCAGTGCTAGAGTTGGCCCCGCGGAGTACAATGAGCAGTTCTTC.